A selection of T cell receptor beta chains follows, all from one sample in a study of beta chain features in type 1 diabetes. Using immunoSEQ multiplex PCR, the repertoire was profiled, and TCRdb retains in-frame clones only, with some absent. This sample has hundreds of thousands of clones, with approximately 10% found just once. The specimen was naive CD4+ T cells from blood. All receptors derive from a young woman in good health. Each CDR3 is given with its conserved first and last residue. The D gene is left open where the match is weak. Some rows mark clone size as missing; the rest say once, few, many or name a class of expanded clone.

>few|TRBV28|NA|TRBJ2-1
TGTGCCAGCAGTTTCCTTCGCAATGAGCAGTTCTTC
CASSFLRNEQFF
>few|TRBV21-1|NA|TRBJ2-2
TGTGCCAGCAGAACCGGGACAGGAGTGTCAGGGGAGCTGTTTTTT
CASRTGTGVSGELFF
>many|TRBV7-9|NA|TRBJ2-3
TGTGCCAGCAGCTTAGCCGCCGGGGGCACAGATACGCAGTATTTT
CASSLAAGGTDTQYF
>NA|TRBV7-6|NA|TRBJ1-4
TGTGCCAGCAGCACCTGGGGGGACGAAAAACTGTTTTTT
CASSTWGDEKLFF
>few|TRBV18|TRBD1|TRBJ1-2
TGTGCCAGCTCATCGGCGGTCGGACAGGGGGCGCAAAGTGGCTACACCTTC
CASSSAVGQGAQSGYTF
>few|TRBV14|TRBD1|TRBJ2-5
TGTGCCAGCAGCCTCTGGACAGGGCCGTCTCAAGAGACCCAGTACTTC
CASSLWTGPSQETQYF
>few|TRBV7-2|TRBD2|TRBJ2-1
TGTGCCAGCAGCTTGGTAGCGGGGTTCTACAATGAGCAGTTCTTC
CASSLVAGFYNEQFF
>NA|TRBV7-9|NA|TRBJ2-3
TGTGCCAGCAGCATTACAGGGTCAGATACGCAGTATTTT
CASSITGSDTQYF
>few|TRBV14|NA|TRBJ2-3
TGTGCCAGCAGCCAAGATCCCCAGCGGAACACAGATACGCAGTATTTT
CASSQDPQRNTDTQYF
>NA|TRBV2|TRBD2|TRBJ2-1
TGTGCCAGCAACACTGCACTTACGGGAGGGGTGAATGAGCAGTTCTTC
CASNTALTGGVNEQFF
>few|TRBV7-2|NA|TRBJ1-3
TGTGCCAGCAGCTACTTACAGGGCAGAGGAAACACCATATATTTT
CASSYLQGRGNTIYF
>NA|TRBV13|NA|TRBJ2-2
TGTGCCAGCAGCTTAGAGACGGGAGCGAACACCGGGGAGCTGTTTTTT
CASSLETGANTGELFF
>NA|TRBV30|NA|TRBJ1-5
TGTGCCTGCTCCGGGGGTAGCAATCAGCCCCAGCATTTT
CACSGGSNQPQHF
>NA|TRBV2|NA|TRBJ2-2
TGTGCCAGCAGTCAGGCGAACACCGGGGAGCTGTTTTTT
CASSQANTGELFF
>NA|TRBV13|NA|TRBJ2-5
TGTGCCAGCAGCTTATTACAGTCCACGGGGGAGACCCAGTACTTC
CASSLLQSTGETQYF
>few|TRBV7-2|TRBD1|TRBJ2-2
TGTGCCAGCAGCCCGGACAGGGGGCGGACCGGGGAGCTGTTTTTT
CASSPDRGRTGELFF
>few|TRBV9|NA|TRBJ2-3
TGTGCCAGCAGCGAGGGACTCGGCACAGATACGCAGTATTTT
CASSEGLGTDTQYF
>few|TRBV10-3|TRBD2|TRBJ2-3
TGTGCCATCAGTGCCGGCGGGGGGACCACAGATACGCAGTATTTT
CAISAGGGTTDTQYF
>few|TRBV18|NA|TRBJ2-3
TGTGCCAGCTCACCGAACCGGGAAGATACGCAGTATTTT
CASSPNREDTQYF
>NA|TRBV30|TRBD1|TRBJ1-2
TGTGCCTGGAAGGCGGTGAAAGGGGGCAGAAATGGCTACACCTTC
CAWKAVKGGRNGYTF
>NA|TRBV5-4|TRBD1|TRBJ2-5
TGTGCCAGCAGCTCCTACAGGGGGCCGGAGACCCAGTACTTC
CASSSYRGPETQYF
>few|TRBV7-9|TRBD1|TRBJ2-4
TGTGCCAGCAGCCCGCTCGGGACAGGGAAAAACATTCAGTACTTC
CASSPLGTGKNIQYF
>few|TRBV28|NA|TRBJ2-4
TGTGCCAGCAGTCCCTCGAGCGCAGGGTTTAAAAACATTCAGTACTTC
CASSPSSAGFKNIQYF
>NA|TRBV10-3|TRBD1|TRBJ1-2
TGTGCCATCAGTGCTGGGACAGGAGACTATGGCTACACCTTC
CAISAGTGDYGYTF
>few|TRBV25-1|TRBD2|TRBJ2-1
TGTGCCAGCAGTGACAGCGGGAGCCCCAATGAGCAGTTCTTC
CASSDSGSPNEQFF
>NA|TRBV7-9|NA|TRBJ1-2
TGTGCCAGCAGCTTCAGTGGTGATGGCTACACCTTC
CASSFSGDGYTF